Listed below are T cell receptor beta chains from one sample, sequenced in a study of blood T cell repertoires in COVID-19. The method was immunoSEQ multiplex PCR; TCRdb's version includes in-frame clones alone and lacks a portion of them. This table holds 150,000 to 200,000 clones, roughly nine tenths found once. Sequenced input: PBMCs or T cells enriched from blood (not recorded which). The origin of the receptors is a woman aged 25-40 years who had recovered from COVID-19. CDR3s include the opening cysteine and the closing phenylalanine or tryptophan. The D gene is left open where the match is weak. Only part of the rows carry a size: once, few, many, or a class if the clone is expanded.

j_call clone_size v_call d_call cdr3_aa cdr3_nt
TRBJ1-2 - TRBV6-5 TRBD1 CASRPGQNYGYTF TGTGCCAGCAGACCGGGACAGAACTATGGCTACACCTTC
TRBJ2-1 - TRBV27 TRBD2 CASSSLDGRRYNEQFF TGTGCCAGCAGTTCCCTAGACGGGAGGAGGTACAATGAGCAGTTCTTC
TRBJ2-3 once TRBV6-5 - CASSYSGTYTDTQYF TGTGCCAGCAGTTACTCGGGCACTTACACAGATACGCAGTATTTT
TRBJ2-6 - TRBV2 - CASKTGAGANVLTF TGTGCCAGCAAGACCGGGGCTGGGGCCAACGTCCTGACTTTC
TRBJ1-2 - TRBV2 TRBD1 CASSEVRGAGYTF TGTGCCAGCAGTGAGGTCAGGGGGGCTGGCTACACCTTC
TRBJ2-7 many TRBV30 TRBD1 CAWGRQGGTYEQYF TGTGCCTGGGGAAGACAGGGGGGAACCTACGAGCAGTACTTC
TRBJ1-3 once TRBV30 - CAWSSGYSGNTIYF TGTGCCTGGAGTTCGGGGTACTCTGGAAACACCATATATTTT
TRBJ2-7 - TRBV4-1 TRBD2 CASSQVGPPTSRSYEQYF TGCGCCAGCAGCCAAGTTGGGCCCCCGACTAGCCGGTCCTACGAGCAGTACTTC
TRBJ1-3 - TRBV7-2 TRBD1 CASSVQGAGNTIYF TGTGCCAGCAGCGTACAGGGGGCTGGAAACACCATATATTTT
TRBJ2-3 - TRBV5-4 TRBD2 CASSSVGSGRVSDTQYF TGTGCCAGCAGCTCGGTTGGTAGCGGGAGGGTCTCCGATACGCAGTATTTT
TRBJ1-2 - TRBV12-3/TRBV12-4 - CASSLGGRYGYTF TGTGCCAGCAGTTTAGGGGGGCGTTATGGCTACACCTTC
TRBJ2-7 - TRBV7-9 TRBD2 CASSLEGLAGTYEQYF TGTGCCAGCAGCTTAGAGGGACTAGCGGGCACCTACGAGCAGTACTTC
TRBJ1-2 - TRBV4-2 TRBD1 CASRGQGAVGYTF TGTGCCAGCAGAGGACAGGGGGCGGTTGGCTACACCTTC
TRBJ1-1 - TRBV3-1/TRBV3-2 - CASSQDPSWNTEAFF TGTGCCAGCAGCCAAGATCCATCATGGAACACTGAAGCTTTCTTT
TRBJ1-4 - TRBV28 TRBD1 CASSQGGQNHEKLFF TGTGCCAGCAGTCAGGGGGGACAGAATCATGAAAAACTGTTTTTT
TRBJ1-2 - TRBV5-3 TRBD1 CARILTGAANYGYTF TGTGCCAGAATTTTGACAGGGGCAGCTAACTATGGCTACACCTTC
TRBJ2-5 - TRBV19 TRBD1 CASSIGQGEETQYF TGTGCCAGTAGTATTGGACAGGGGGAAGAGACCCAGTACTTC
TRBJ1-5 - TRBV4-1 - CASSSSPGQPQHF TGCGCCAGCAGTTCTTCCCCAGGGCAGCCCCAGCATTTT
TRBJ2-2 - TRBV6-5 TRBD1 CASSLPGTGSGELFF TGTGCCAGCAGTTTACCCGGGACAGGCAGCGGGGAGCTGTTTTTT
TRBJ2-3 few TRBV3-1/TRBV3-2 - CATYNTQYF TGTGCCACCTATAATACGCAGTATTTT
TRBJ1-4 - TRBV3-1/TRBV3-2 TRBD1 CASRGGTANEKLFF TGTGCCAGCAGAGGAGGGACAGCTAATGAAAAACTGTTTTTT
TRBJ1-2 - TRBV24-1 - CATSEPVSTDYGYTF TGTGCCACCAGTGAACCCGTAAGCACAGACTATGGCTACACCTTC
TRBJ1-5 - TRBV19 - CASSIYGYSNQPQHF TGTGCCAGTAGTATATACGGGTATAGCAATCAGCCCCAGCATTTT
TRBJ1-6 - TRBV4-1 - CASSQEDRDSPLHF TGCGCCAGCAGCCAAGAGGATCGGGATTCACCCCTCCACTTT
TRBJ2-4 - TRBV7-2 TRBD1 CASSLRDRAKNIQYF TGTGCCAGCAGCTTACGGGACAGAGCCAAAAACATTCAGTACTTC
TRBJ2-7 - TRBV27 - CASSLGYRDFLRGQYF TGTGCCAGCAGTTTAGGGTACAGGGATTTCTTAAGGGGGCAGTACTTC
TRBJ2-7 once TRBV19 - CASSYAIGEQYF TGTGCCAGTAGTTACGCGATCGGGGAGCAGTACTTC
TRBJ2-1 - TRBV4-3 TRBD2 CASSPYGGGGRGEQFF TGCGCCAGCAGCCCCTACGGAGGCGGGGGGCGTGGGGAGCAGTTCTTC
TRBJ1-5 - TRBV19 - CASSIVDRIDQPQHF TGTGCCAGTAGTATTGTAGACAGGATAGATCAGCCCCAGCATTTT
TRBJ2-1 few TRBV28 TRBD2 CASSPLREGNEQFF TGTGCCAGCAGTCCCTTGCGGGAGGGGAATGAGCAGTTCTTC
TRBJ2-3 - TRBV10-3 TRBD2 CAITGTTLLTDTQYF TGTGCCATCACGGGGACTACTCTCTTGACAGATACGCAGTATTTT
TRBJ1-1 - TRBV12-5 - CASGSGPIAQNTEAFF TGTGCTAGTGGTTCAGGGCCGATTGCACAGAACACTGAAGCTTTCTTT
TRBJ1-1 - TRBV5-1 TRBD1 CASSLGTGGRMAFF TGCGCCAGCAGCCTAGGGACAGGGGGCAGGATGGCTTTCTTT
TRBJ1-1 - TRBV4-2 - CASSQLQSNTEAFF TGTGCCAGCAGCCAACTTCAGTCTAACACTGAAGCTTTCTTT
TRBJ2-7 - TRBV10-3 TRBD1 CAISEGDRDDLNEQYF TGTGCCATCAGTGAAGGGGACAGGGATGATCTCAACGAGCAGTACTTC
TRBJ1-1 - TRBV7-8 - CASSLPPLNTEAFF TGTGCCAGCAGCCTCCCCCCTTTGAACACTGAAGCTTTCTTT
TRBJ1-6 - TRBV2 - CASNPRTRNSPLHF TGTGCCAGCAACCCACGGACACGGAATTCACCCCTCCACTTT
TRBJ1-2 - TRBV30 - CACGSLDGYTF TGTGCCTGCGGTTCATTGGATGGCTACACCTTC
TRBJ2-7 - TRBV7-8 - CASTSLGTFPYEQYF TGTGCCAGCACTTCCCTGGGGACATTTCCCTACGAGCAGTACTTC
TRBJ2-5 - TRBV7-2 TRBD2 CASSFGGRAGETQYF TGTGCCAGCAGCTTCGGCGGGAGGGCCGGGGAGACCCAGTACTTC
TRBJ1-1 - TRBV7-9 - CASSPLGSEAFF TGTGCCAGCAGCCCCCTGGGCTCCGAAGCTTTCTTT
TRBJ2-1 - TRBV6-5 - CAGSAGAFEQFF TGTGCCGGATCCGCGGGGGCGTTCGAGCAGTTCTTC
TRBJ1-5 - TRBV9 - CASSVGASSNQPQHF TGTGCCAGCAGCGTTGGGGCCTCGAGCAATCAGCCCCAGCATTTT
TRBJ2-7 - TRBV3-1/TRBV3-2 TRBD1 CASSQNIRTGYEQYF TGTGCCAGCAGCCAGAATATTCGGACAGGGTACGAGCAGTACTTC
TRBJ2-1 few TRBV6-5 TRBD2 CASSYAAGAKYNEQFF TGTGCCAGCAGTTACGCGGCGGGAGCGAAATACAATGAGCAGTTCTTC
TRBJ2-2 - TRBV7-9 TRBD2 CASSSGLAGAGTGELFF TGTGCCAGCAGCTCGGGACTAGCGGGAGCGGGAACCGGGGAGCTGTTTTTT
TRBJ2-2 - TRBV27 - CASSLFRASTGELFF TGTGCCAGCAGTTTATTCAGGGCCAGCACCGGGGAGCTGTTTTTT
TRBJ1-6 once TRBV19 - CASSMWGGDSPLHF TGTGCCAGTAGTATGTGGGGGGGAGATTCACCCCTCCACTTT
TRBJ2-7 - TRBV19 - CASSEGSSYEQYF TGTGCCAGTAGCGAAGGGAGCTCCTACGAGCAGTACTTC
TRBJ2-3 - TRBV6-2/TRBV6-3 - CASSTADTQYF TGTGCCAGCAGTACGGCAGATACGCAGTATTTT
TRBJ2-3 - TRBV4-2 - CASSPDYQGMTDTQYF TGTGCCAGCAGCCCAGACTATCAGGGAATGACAGATACGCAGTATTTT
TRBJ2-3 - TRBV19 TRBD2 CASSIEVLAGGLTDTQYF TGTGCCAGTAGTATAGAAGTCCTAGCGGGGGGTCTCACAGATACGCAGTATTTT
TRBJ1-2 - TRBV7-2 - CASSPAGVARLGYTF TGTGCCAGCAGCCCCGCAGGGGTCGCCCGTCTTGGCTACACCTTC
TRBJ1-6 - TRBV7-8 - CASSLVTGTNNSPLHF TGTGCCAGCAGCTTAGTGACCGGGACAAATAATTCACCCCTCCACTTT
TRBJ1-5 once TRBV19 - CASSIGGVLYQPQHF TGTGCCAGTAGTATAGGCGGGGTTTTGTATCAGCCCCAGCATTTT
TRBJ1-5 - TRBV9 - CASSKHAGNQPQHF TGTGCCAGCAGCAAACATGCTGGCAATCAGCCCCAGCATTTT
TRBJ1-6 - TRBV30 TRBD1 CAWSVIQGNSPLHF TGTGCCTGGAGTGTTATACAGGGGAACTCACCCCTCCACTTT
TRBJ1-2 - TRBV5-1 TRBD1 CASSSGTGGRGYGYTF TGCGCCAGCAGCTCCGGGACAGGGGGCAGGGGCTATGGCTACACCTTC
TRBJ2-3 once TRBV28 TRBD2 CASSLTSGGGDTQYF TGTGCCAGCAGCCTGACTAGCGGGGGGGGAGATACGCAGTATTTT
TRBJ2-2 few TRBV29-1 - CSVARGGDTGELFF TGCAGCGTTGCACGCGGAGGGGACACCGGGGAGCTGTTTTTT